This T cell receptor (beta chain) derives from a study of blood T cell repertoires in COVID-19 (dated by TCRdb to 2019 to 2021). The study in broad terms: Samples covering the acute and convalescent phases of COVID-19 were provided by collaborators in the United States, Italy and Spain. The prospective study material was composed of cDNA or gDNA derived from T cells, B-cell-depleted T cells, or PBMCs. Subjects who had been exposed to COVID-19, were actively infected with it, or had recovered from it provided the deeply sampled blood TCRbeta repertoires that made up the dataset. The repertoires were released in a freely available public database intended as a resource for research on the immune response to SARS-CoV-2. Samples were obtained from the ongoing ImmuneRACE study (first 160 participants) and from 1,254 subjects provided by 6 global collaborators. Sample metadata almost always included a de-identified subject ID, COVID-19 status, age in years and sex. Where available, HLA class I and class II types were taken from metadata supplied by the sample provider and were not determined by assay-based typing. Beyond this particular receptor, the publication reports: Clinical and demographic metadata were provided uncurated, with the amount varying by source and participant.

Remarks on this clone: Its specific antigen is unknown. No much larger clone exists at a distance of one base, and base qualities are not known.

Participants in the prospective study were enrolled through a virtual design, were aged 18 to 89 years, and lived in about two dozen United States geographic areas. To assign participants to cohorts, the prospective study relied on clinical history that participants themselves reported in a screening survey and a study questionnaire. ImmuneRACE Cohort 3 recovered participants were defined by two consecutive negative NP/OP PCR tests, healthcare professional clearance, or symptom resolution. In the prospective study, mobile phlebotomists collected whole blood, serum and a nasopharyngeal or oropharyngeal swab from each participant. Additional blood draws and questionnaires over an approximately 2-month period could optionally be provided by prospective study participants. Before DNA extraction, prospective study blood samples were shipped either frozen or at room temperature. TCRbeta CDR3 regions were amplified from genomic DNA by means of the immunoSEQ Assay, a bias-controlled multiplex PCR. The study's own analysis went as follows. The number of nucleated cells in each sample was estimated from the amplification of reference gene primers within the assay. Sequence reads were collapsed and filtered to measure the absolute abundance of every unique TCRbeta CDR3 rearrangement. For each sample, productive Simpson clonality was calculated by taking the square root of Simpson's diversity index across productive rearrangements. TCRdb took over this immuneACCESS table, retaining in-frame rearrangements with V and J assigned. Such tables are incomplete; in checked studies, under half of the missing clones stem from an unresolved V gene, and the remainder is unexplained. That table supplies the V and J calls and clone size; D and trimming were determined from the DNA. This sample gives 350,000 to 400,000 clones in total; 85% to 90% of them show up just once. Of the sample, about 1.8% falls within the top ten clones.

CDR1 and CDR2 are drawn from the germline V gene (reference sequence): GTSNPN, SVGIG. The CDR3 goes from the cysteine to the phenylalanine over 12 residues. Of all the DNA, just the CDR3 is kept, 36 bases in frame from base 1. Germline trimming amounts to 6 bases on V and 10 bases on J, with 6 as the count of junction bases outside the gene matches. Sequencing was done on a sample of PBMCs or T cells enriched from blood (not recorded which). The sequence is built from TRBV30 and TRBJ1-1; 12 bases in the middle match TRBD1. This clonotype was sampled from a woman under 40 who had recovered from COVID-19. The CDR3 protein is CACTGTGGPAFF. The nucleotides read TGTGCCTGCACCGGGACAGGGGGCCCAGCTTTCTTT.